The clone carrying this T cell receptor (beta chain) was found a few times. Antigen specificity is unknown. Each CDR3 protein gets one entry after TCRdb re-called the 5' RACE reads with MiXCR. The data hold roughly 300,000 distinct CDR3 sequences, with roughly 13% observed a single time. The CDR3 consists of 13 residues. Per germline, CDR1 LGHDT and CDR2 YNNKEL (reference sequence). Trimming removed 3 bases at V and 6 bases at J, with 12 bases between. This sample is drawn from a study of T-cell memory formation after mild COVID-19. Study results and limitations: Of the contracting clones, CD4+ ones lay mainly in CM and EM, and CD8+ ones in EMRA. Memory cells collected pre-infection included some clones that later responded, suggesting cross-reactive memory joined. Contracting clones, day 15 to 85, had balanced CD4/CD8, and later expanders favored CD4+.

The V and J genes are TRBV3-1 and TRBJ2-7; D unclear. The source material was PBMCs or a T cell subset sorted from them (not recorded which). This TCR was recovered from a man aged 18 to 29 who had mild COVID-19 (a few samples of this study predate the infection). Cell type and time point are not known. The CDR3 DNA reads TGTGCCAGCAGCCAGTCCACCTCGGGCGAGCAGTACGTC. This encodes CASSQSTSGEQYV.